These T cell receptor beta chains were read from a single sample in a study of Ad26.COV2.S vaccination and SARS-CoV-2 variants. The assay was immunoSEQ multiplex PCR, and TCRdb's table has in-frame clones only and misses some. The sample consists of around 250,000 clones, 87% of them appearing once. The input for sequencing was peripheral blood, taken in a trial of Ad26.COV2.S vaccine versus placebo. Receptor source: a person aged 18-60 years who received the Ad26.COV2.S COVID-19 vaccine or a placebo. The CDR3 runs from the conserved cysteine through the conserved F or W. A D gene is named only where the DNA matches it firmly. Not all rows give a size; the values are once, few, many and, for expanded clones, a class.

v_gene	abundance	j_gene	d_gene	CDR3nt	CDR3aa
TRBV3-1/TRBV3-2	NA	TRBJ2-3	TRBD2	TGTGCCAGCAGCCAAGATTGGTCCGGGGGGGCTTCAGATACGCAGTATTTT	CASSQDWSGGASDTQYF
TRBV28	NA	TRBJ2-7	NA	TGTGCCAGCAGTCTTACGGAATACGAGCAGTACTTC	CASSLTEYEQYF
TRBV7-9	once	TRBJ1-4	NA	TGTGCCAGCAGCTCCGCGGTTGAAAAACTGTTTTTT	CASSSAVEKLFF
TRBV7-2	once	TRBJ2-5	NA	TGTGCCAGCAGCTTAGTTCCCCAAGAGACCCAGTACTTC	CASSLVPQETQYF
TRBV4-1	NA	TRBJ1-1	NA	TGCGCCAGCAGCCACGCGGGGAGACAAGAGAACACTGAAGCTTTCTTT	CASSHAGRQENTEAFF
TRBV13	few	TRBJ1-1	NA	TGTGCCAGCAGCTTAGGCGGGAGGGGAATGAACACTGAAGCTTTCTTT	CASSLGGRGMNTEAFF
TRBV18	NA	TRBJ2-1	NA	TGTGCCAGCTCACAGGCGGACAGAGAGAATGAGCAGTTCTTC	CASSQADRENEQFF
TRBV28	NA	TRBJ1-5	NA	TGTGCCAGCAGTTTATCCGGCGGGCCCCAGCATTTT	CASSLSGGPQHF
TRBV29-1	NA	TRBJ1-2	NA	TGCAGCGTTGAAGATCACGGTGGCACCGATGGCTACACCTTC	CSVEDHGGTDGYTF
TRBV5-6	NA	TRBJ2-3	TRBD2	TGTGCCAGCAGCTTGGTAGCGGGGGGGCCCGATACGCAGTATTTT	CASSLVAGGPDTQYF
TRBV19	NA	TRBJ1-3	NA	TGTGCCAGTCGAACAGGGCTTAATGGAAACACCATATATTTT	CASRTGLNGNTIYF
TRBV12-5	NA	TRBJ2-7	TRBD1	TGTGCTAGTGGTTTGGCGCACGACAGGGACAAGTACTTC	CASGLAHDRDKYF
TRBV10-3	NA	TRBJ2-1	TRBD2	TGTGCCATCAGTGAGGTAGTAGCGGGTACTGAGCAGTTCTTC	CAISEVVAGTEQFF
TRBV5-4	NA	TRBJ1-1	NA	TGTGCCAGCAGCTACCAGGCGGCGGTGAACACTGAAGCTTTCTTT	CASSYQAAVNTEAFF
TRBV4-1	NA	TRBJ2-7	TRBD1	TGCGCCAGCAGCCGAGTGGCAATAGGGGGCGATCTCTACGAGCAGTACTTC	CASSRVAIGGDLYEQYF
TRBV2	NA	TRBJ1-2	NA	TGTGCCAGCAGTGTAGGGGTTCCGGGCGTCTACACCTTC	CASSVGVPGVYTF
TRBV6-6	NA	TRBJ2-1	TRBD1	TGTGCCAGCAGTAAACAGGGGTCCAAGCGTGAGCAGTTCTTC	CASSKQGSKREQFF
TRBV5-1	NA	TRBJ2-5	NA	TGCGCCAGCAGCTCGACGGGTCCACCGGAGGAGACCCAGTACTTC	CASSSTGPPEETQYF
TRBV6-6	once	TRBJ2-7	NA	TGTGCCAGCAGCCCCGGCAGGGGCGAGCAGTACTTC	CASSPGRGEQYF
TRBV19	NA	TRBJ1-1	NA	TGTGCCAGTACCCCACGGGGGTCGAGCACTGAAGCTTTCTTT	CASTPRGSSTEAFF
TRBV19	NA	TRBJ1-1	TRBD1	TGTGCCAGTAGTATAAGGCAGGGGGCCACTGAAGCTTTCTTT	CASSIRQGATEAFF
TRBV12-3/TRBV12-4	few	TRBJ1-1	NA	TGTGCCAGCAGAACGTGGAACACTGAAGCTTTCTTT	CASRTWNTEAFF
TRBV5-1	NA	TRBJ2-7	NA	TGCGCCAGCAGCTTCGTTTGGGCCTCCTACGAGCAGTACTTC	CASSFVWASYEQYF
TRBV10-3	NA	TRBJ1-2	NA	TGTGCCATCAGTGAGTCGACGGCAGGGGTTTATGGCTACACCTTC	CAISESTAGVYGYTF
TRBV30	NA	TRBJ2-7	NA	TGTGCCTGGAATCGACAGGTCGCCTACGAGCAGTACTTC	CAWNRQVAYEQYF
TRBV25-1	NA	TRBJ2-1	NA	TGTGCCAGCAGTGGCCATAGGGGTCACAATGAGCAGTTCTTC	CASSGHRGHNEQFF
TRBV5-1	few	TRBJ1-3	TRBD1	TGCGCCAGCAGCTTGGACAGGGGGCTGCGGGACACCATATATTTT	CASSLDRGLRDTIYF
TRBV30	many	TRBJ2-3	NA	TGTGCCTGGAGTGTACCCGCGGGGGCGCGCACAGATACGCAGTATTTT	CAWSVPAGARTDTQYF
TRBV9	once	TRBJ2-3	NA	TGTGCCAGCAGCCTTAGCGTGGGGGTAGGGGGCACAGATACGCAGTATTTT	CASSLSVGVGGTDTQYF
TRBV6-6	NA	TRBJ1-2	NA	TGTGCCAGCAGGGAGAGGACCCTCCGTTTTTTTGATGGCTACACCTTC	CASRERTLRFFDGYTF
TRBV12-3/TRBV12-4	NA	TRBJ1-5	NA	TGTGCCAGCAAGGGACAACCTAATCAGCCCCAGCATTTT	CASKGQPNQPQHF
TRBV7-9	once	TRBJ2-7	NA	TGTGCCAGCAGCTCGTATGAGGGCTACGAGCAGTACTTC	CASSSYEGYEQYF
TRBV27	NA	TRBJ2-1	TRBD2	TGTGCCAGCAGAAATAGCCCGGGACTAGCGAGTTACAATGAGCAGTTCTTC	CASRNSPGLASYNEQFF
TRBV6-5	NA	TRBJ1-3	NA	TGTGCCAGCAGTTACGGCGTAAGCTCTGGAAACACCATATATTTT	CASSYGVSSGNTIYF
TRBV5-6	NA	TRBJ2-5	TRBD2	TGTGCCAGCAGCTTGTTACTAGCGGGAGGACAAGAGACCCAGTACTTC	CASSLLLAGGQETQYF
TRBV7-2	NA	TRBJ1-1	NA	TGTGCCAGCCTACAGGGCTTAAGGAACACTGAAGCTTTCTTT	CASLQGLRNTEAFF
TRBV27	few	TRBJ1-2	NA	TGTGCCAGCAGTTTAACGGCGGCCGCTAACTATGGCTACACCTTC	CASSLTAAANYGYTF
TRBV4-1	NA	TRBJ2-1	TRBD2	TGCGCCAGCAGCCAGGTACTAGCGGCAAGCTCCTACAATGAGCAGTTCTTC	CASSQVLAASSYNEQFF
TRBV6-5	NA	TRBJ2-3	TRBD1	TGTGCCAGCAGCCTTGGACAGGGGGCCCCAGATACGCAGTATTTT	CASSLGQGAPDTQYF
TRBV11-2	NA	TRBJ2-7	NA	TGTGCCAGCAGCTTAACCTACTCTTCCAACGAGCAGTACTTC	CASSLTYSSNEQYF
TRBV5-1	NA	TRBJ2-3	TRBD2	TGCGCCAGCCATAGGACTAGCGGGAACACAGATACGCAGTATTTT	CASHRTSGNTDTQYF
TRBV5-1	NA	TRBJ1-1	NA	TGCGCCAGCAGCTTGGGAAGTGGTCTCCTAATGAACACTGAAGCTTTCTTT	CASSLGSGLLMNTEAFF
TRBV30	NA	TRBJ2-1	TRBD1	TGTGCCTGGAGTGTAAAAGGGGGACAGCTTTCCTACAATGAGCAGTTCTTC	CAWSVKGGQLSYNEQFF
TRBV6-5	NA	TRBJ1-1	NA	TGTGCCAGCAGTTACTCGACAGGGAACACTGAAGCTTTCTTT	CASSYSTGNTEAFF
TRBV20-1	NA	TRBJ1-5	NA	TGCAGTGCTAGTGCCACAATGACCAATCAGCCCCAGCATTTT	CSASATMTNQPQHF
TRBV2	NA	TRBJ1-5	TRBD1	TGTGCCAGCAGAGGGACAGGCTTTGGCAATCAGCCCCAGCATTTT	CASRGTGFGNQPQHF
TRBV3-1/TRBV3-2	NA	TRBJ1-1	TRBD1	TGTGCCAGCAGATATTCAACAGGGGGTGCGACTGAAGCTTTCTTT	CASRYSTGGATEAFF
TRBV19	NA	TRBJ2-1	NA	TGTGCCAGTAGTCCCGTAATAGGGGGGTATGAGCAGTTCTTC	CASSPVIGGYEQFF
TRBV5-1	NA	TRBJ1-2	NA	TGCGCCAGCAGCTTGGATCCAGGGTCGAATGGCTACACCTTC	CASSLDPGSNGYTF
TRBV27	NA	TRBJ1-5	NA	TGTGCCAGCAGTTTAGCATACAATCAGCCCCAGCATTTT	CASSLAYNQPQHF
TRBV18	NA	TRBJ2-3	NA	TGTGCCAGCTCATCGTTGGACAGCACAGATACGCAGTATTTT	CASSSLDSTDTQYF
TRBV25-1	NA	TRBJ2-2	NA	TGTGCCAGCAGTGAACCCCAGGGGAACACCGGGGAGCTGTTTTTT	CASSEPQGNTGELFF
TRBV20-1	once	TRBJ2-1	TRBD1	TGCAGTGCTAGTTCCGGGACAGGGGGCGGGGGATACAATGAGCAGTTCTTC	CSASSGTGGGGYNEQFF
TRBV5-4	NA	TRBJ2-5	NA	TGTGCCAGCAGCCTGGGGTGGGAGACCCAGTACTTC	CASSLGWETQYF